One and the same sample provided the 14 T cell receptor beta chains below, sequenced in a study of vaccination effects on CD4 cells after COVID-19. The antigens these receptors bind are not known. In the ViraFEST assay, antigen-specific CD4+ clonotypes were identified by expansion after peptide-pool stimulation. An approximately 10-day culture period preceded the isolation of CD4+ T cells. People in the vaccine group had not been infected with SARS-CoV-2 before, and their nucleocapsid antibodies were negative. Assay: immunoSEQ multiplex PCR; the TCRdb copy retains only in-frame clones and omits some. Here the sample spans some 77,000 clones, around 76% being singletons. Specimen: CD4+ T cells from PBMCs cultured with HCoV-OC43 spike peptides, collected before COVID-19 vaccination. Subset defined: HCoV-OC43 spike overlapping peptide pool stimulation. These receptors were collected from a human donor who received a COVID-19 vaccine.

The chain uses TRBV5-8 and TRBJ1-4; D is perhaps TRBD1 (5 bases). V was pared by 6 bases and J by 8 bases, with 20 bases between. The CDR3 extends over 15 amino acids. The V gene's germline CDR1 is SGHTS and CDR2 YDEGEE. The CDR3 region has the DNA TGTGCCAGCACCGGATTGAGGGGAGCAGGCGAAAAACTGTTTTTT. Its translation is CASTGLRGAGEKLFF.

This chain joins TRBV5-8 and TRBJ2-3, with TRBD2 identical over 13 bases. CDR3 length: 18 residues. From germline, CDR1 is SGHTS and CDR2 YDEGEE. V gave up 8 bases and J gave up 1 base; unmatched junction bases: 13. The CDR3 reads CASPGLAGRNSGTDTQYF. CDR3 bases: TGTGCCAGTCCGGGACTAGCGGGGCGCAATTCCGGCACAGATACGCAGTATTTT.

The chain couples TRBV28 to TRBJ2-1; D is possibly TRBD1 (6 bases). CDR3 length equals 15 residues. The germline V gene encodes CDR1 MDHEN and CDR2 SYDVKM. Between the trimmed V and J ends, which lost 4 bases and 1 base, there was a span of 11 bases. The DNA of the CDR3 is TGTGCCAGCAGTTCGACAGGAAGATCCTACAATGAGCAGTTCTTC. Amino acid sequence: CASSSTGRSYNEQFF.

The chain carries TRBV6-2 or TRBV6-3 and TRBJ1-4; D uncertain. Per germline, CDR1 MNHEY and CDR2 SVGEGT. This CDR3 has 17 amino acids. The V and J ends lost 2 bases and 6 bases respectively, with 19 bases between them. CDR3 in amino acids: CASSYNFKTRMDEKLFF. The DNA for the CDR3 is TGTGCCAGCAGTTACAATTTCAAGACAAGGATGGATGAAAAACTGTTTTTT.

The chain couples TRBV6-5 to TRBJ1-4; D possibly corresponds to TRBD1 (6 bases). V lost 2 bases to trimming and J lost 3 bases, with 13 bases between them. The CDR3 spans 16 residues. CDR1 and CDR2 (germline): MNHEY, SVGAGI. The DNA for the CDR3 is TGTGCCAGCAGTTACAGGGGGTACGGTGCTAATGAAAAACTGTTTTTT. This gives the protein CASSYRGYGANEKLFF.

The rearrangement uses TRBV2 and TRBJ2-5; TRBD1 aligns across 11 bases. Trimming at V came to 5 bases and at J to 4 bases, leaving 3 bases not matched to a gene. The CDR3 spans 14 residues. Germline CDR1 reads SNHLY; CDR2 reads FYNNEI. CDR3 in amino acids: CASSRDRGTETQYF. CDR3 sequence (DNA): TGTGCCAGCAGTAGGGACAGGGGGACAGAGACCCAGTACTTC.

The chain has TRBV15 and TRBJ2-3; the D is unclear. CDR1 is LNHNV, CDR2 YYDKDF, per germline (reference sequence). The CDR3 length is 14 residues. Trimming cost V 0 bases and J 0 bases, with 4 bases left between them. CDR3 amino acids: CATSRDSSTDTQYF. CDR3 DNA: TGTGCCACCAGCAGAGACAGTAGCACAGATACGCAGTATTTT.

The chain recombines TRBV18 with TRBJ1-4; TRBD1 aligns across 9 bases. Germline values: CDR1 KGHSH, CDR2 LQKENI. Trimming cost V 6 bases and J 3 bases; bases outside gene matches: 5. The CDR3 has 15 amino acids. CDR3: CASSLGTGPNEKLFF. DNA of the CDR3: TGTGCCAGCTCGCTGGGGACAGGGCCTAATGAAAAACTGTTTTTT.

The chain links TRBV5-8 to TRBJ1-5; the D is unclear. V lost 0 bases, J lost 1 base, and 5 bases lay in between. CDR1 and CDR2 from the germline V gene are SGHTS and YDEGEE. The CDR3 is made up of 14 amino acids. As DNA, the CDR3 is TGTGCCAGCAGCTTGGACAAGAGCAATCAGCCCCAGCATTTT. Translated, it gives CASSLDKSNQPQHF.

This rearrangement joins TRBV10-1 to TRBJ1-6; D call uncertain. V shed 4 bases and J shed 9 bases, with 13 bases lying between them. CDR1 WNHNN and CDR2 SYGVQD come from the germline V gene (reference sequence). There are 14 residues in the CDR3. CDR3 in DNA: TGCGCCAGCAGTGTTAACAGCGGAATTTCACCCCTCCACTTT. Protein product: CASSVNSGISPLHF.

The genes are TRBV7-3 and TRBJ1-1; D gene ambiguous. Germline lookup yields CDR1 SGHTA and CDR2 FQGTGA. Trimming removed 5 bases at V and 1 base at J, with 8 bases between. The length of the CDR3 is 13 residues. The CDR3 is CASSPDQNTEAFF. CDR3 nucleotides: TGTGCCAGCAGCCCGGACCAGAACACTGAAGCTTTCTTT.

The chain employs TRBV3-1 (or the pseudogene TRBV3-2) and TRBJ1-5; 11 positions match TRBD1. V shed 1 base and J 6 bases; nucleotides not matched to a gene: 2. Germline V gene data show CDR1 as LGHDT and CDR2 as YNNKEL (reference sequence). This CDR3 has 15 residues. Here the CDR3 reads CASSQGTGGGQPQHF. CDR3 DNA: TGTGCCAGCAGCCAAGGGACAGGGGGCGGTCAGCCCCAGCATTTT.

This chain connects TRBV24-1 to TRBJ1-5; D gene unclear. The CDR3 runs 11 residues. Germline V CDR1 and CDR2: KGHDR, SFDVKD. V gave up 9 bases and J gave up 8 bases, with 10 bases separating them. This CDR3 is CATGRTEPQHF. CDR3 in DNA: TGTGCCACCGGAAGGACGGAGCCCCAGCATTTT.

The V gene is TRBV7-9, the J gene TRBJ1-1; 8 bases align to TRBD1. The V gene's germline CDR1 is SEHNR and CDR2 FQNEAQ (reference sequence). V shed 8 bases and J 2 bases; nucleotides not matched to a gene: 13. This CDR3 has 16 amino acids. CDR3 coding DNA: TGTGCCAGCTCACCCCAGACAGGGGATGTAAACACTGAAGCTTTCTTT. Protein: CASSPQTGDVNTEAFF.